One and the same sample provided the 7 T cell receptor beta chains below, sequenced in a study of T cell responses to AZD1222 COVID-19 vaccine (dated by TCRdb to about 2021). The library was generated by the immunoSEQ multiplex PCR assay. TCRdb mirrors the immuneACCESS table, restricted to in-frame sequences. Some clones are absent from its copies; in checked studies, under half trace to an unresolved V gene, and the reason for the others is unknown. The sample contains 56,000 or so clones, 75% to 90% of them found a single time. The ten largest clones represent roughly 16% of the sample. The time point label corresponds to: baseline before first vaccination. The input for sequencing was peripheral blood, taken on day 0 of AZD1222 vaccination. These receptors came from an adult in good health.

The V and J genes are TRBV19 and TRBJ1-1; no reliable D call. This CDR3 spans 15 amino acids. Per the germline V gene, CDR1 is LNHDA and CDR2 is SQIVND (reference sequence). V was cut by 3 bases and J by 1 base, with 12 bases left in between. CDR3 residues: CASSIYSTENTEAFF. As DNA, the CDR3 is TGTGCCAGTAGTATTTATAGTACAGAGAACACTGAAGCTTTCTTT.

The V and J genes are TRBV11-3 and TRBJ2-2, with D possibly being TRBD2 (5 bases). Germline V lookup: CDR1 SGHNT, CDR2 YENEEA. Trimming cost V 5 bases and J 4 bases, with 14 bases left between them. This CDR3 comprises 15 residues. The CDR3: CASSPRDRGTGELFF. CDR3 DNA: TGTGCCAGCAGCCCACGGGATCGTGGCACCGGGGAGCTGTTTTTT. The whole variable domain, filled in from reference TRBV11-3 and TRBJ2-2, reads EAGVVQSPRYKIIEKKQPVAFWCNPISGHNTLYWYLQNLGQGPELLIRYENEEAVDDSQLPKDRFSAERLKGVDSTLKIQPAELGDSAVYLCASSPRDRGTGELFFGEGSRLTVL.

This chain connects TRBV6-5 to TRBJ1-2; D gene ambiguous. Germline V gene lookup returns CDR1 MNHEY and CDR2 SVGAGI. This CDR3 is 13 amino acids long. V lost 8 bases to trimming and J lost 4 bases, with 14 bases between them. CDR3 DNA sequence: TGTGCCAGCGGATTTGAAGCATCCTATGGCTACACCTTC. It translates to CASGFEASYGYTF.

This clone is a singleton in its sample. The chain recombines TRBV19 with TRBJ2-5; no clear D. The CDR3 has 13 residues. Germline values: CDR1 LNHDA, CDR2 SQIVND (reference sequence). Trimming left V 3 bases short and J 2 bases short, with 7 bases between. This CDR3 is CASSMSLQETQYF. In nucleotides, the CDR3 is TGTGCCAGTAGTATGTCCCTTCAAGAGACCCAGTACTTC. The variable domain in full, completed from reference TRBV19 and TRBJ2-5, reads DGGITQSPKYLFRKEGQNVTLSCEQNLNHDAMYWYRQDPGQGLRLIYYSQIVNDFQKGDIAEGYSVSREKKESFPLTVTSAQKNPTAFYLCASSMSLQETQYFGPGTRLLVL.

The genes are TRBV9 and TRBJ2-1; possible D gene TRBD2, 6 bases. Germline V gene sequence: CDR1 SGDLS, CDR2 YYNGEE. CDR3 size: 15 residues. V lost 0 bases and J lost 8, with 15 bases in between. The CDR3 loop is CASSVAGGVGDEQFF. CDR3 nucleotide sequence: TGTGCCAGCAGCGTAGCGGGCGGGGTTGGAGATGAGCAGTTCTTC.

The chain combines TRBV19 with TRBJ2-7; D perhaps matches TRBD1 (6 bases). Trimming took off 4 bases at V and 6 bases at J, with 10 bases between the two ends. Germline CDR1 is LNHDA and CDR2 is SQIVND (reference sequence). The CDR3 contains 12 residues. In DNA, the CDR3 is TGTGCCAGTAGTACTCTACAGGGCGAGCAGTACTTC. Translation: CASSTLQGEQYF.

The chain recombines TRBV5-4 with TRBJ2-5; D uncertain. This CDR3 region has 14 residues. The germline CDR1 and CDR2 sequences are SGHNT and YYREEE (reference sequence). The V gene lost 0 bases and the J gene lost 2 bases, with 8 bases spanning the gap. The CDR3 spells CASSLAGRQETQYF. The CDR3 coding sequence is TGTGCCAGCAGCTTGGCTGGCAGACAAGAGACCCAGTACTTC.